The 24 T cell receptor beta chains in this list originate from one sample, sequenced in a study of a mutant IDH1 vaccine in newly diagnosed glioma. Time point in this sample: week 23, last vaccination. The study gave 300 ug of mutant IDH1 20-mer peptide per vaccine dose, with topical imiquimod. This table comes from immunoSEQ multiplex PCR, and its TCRdb copy is limited to in-frame clones, with some not included. This sample has 20,000 to 25,000 clones, with roughly four fifths found just once. The antigens for these receptors are not known. This specimen consisted of PBMCs, obtained from a glioma patient whose treatment included an IDH1 peptide vaccine. The receptors were gathered from a man aged 25 to 40 with glioma.

This clone was seen only once. V is TRBV5-1 and J is TRBJ2-7; possibly TRBD1 for D (5 bases). V shed 0 bases and J shed 3 bases, with 7 bases lying between them. The CDR3 sequence is 13 residues long. In germline, CDR1 is SGHRS, CDR2 YFSETQ. As DNA, the CDR3 is TGCGCCAGCAGCTTGGTTGACAGCTACGAGCAGTACTTC. Protein sequence: CASSLVDSYEQYF.

This rearrangement joins TRBV29-1 to TRBJ1-1; 7 nucleotides agree with TRBD1. CDR3 size: 13 residues. J gave up 0 bases and V 3 bases, and 1 base lay outside the gene matches. Germline loops: CDR1 SQVTM, CDR2 ANQGSEA. CDR3 amino acids: CSVEGQMNTEAFF. The CDR3 DNA is TGCAGCGTTGAGGGACAGATGAACACTGAAGCTTTCTTT.

The gene calls are TRBV4-1 and TRBJ2-6; the D is unclear. CDR1 MGHRA and CDR2 YSYEKL come from the germline V gene. The ends were cut back, 1 base at V and 1 base at J, with 5 bases in the middle. The CDR3 spans 15 residues. The CDR3 is CASSQGSSGANVLTF. DNA for the CDR3: TGCGCCAGCAGCCAAGGGAGTTCTGGGGCCAACGTCCTGACTTTC.

CDR3 loop: CATSRTSGRGDQETQYF. The CDR3 DNA reads as TGTGCCACCAGCAGGACTAGCGGGAGGGGGGACCAAGAGACCCAGTACTTC. The V gene is TRBV15, the J gene TRBJ2-5, with 14 nucleotides matching TRBD2. Germline V gene lookup returns CDR1 LNHNV and CDR2 YYDKDF (reference sequence). The CDR3 covers 17 residues. Trimming cost V 3 bases and J 0 bases; bases outside gene matches: 3.

The rearrangement links TRBV29-1 to TRBJ1-1; no reliable D call. The germline V gene encodes CDR1 SQVTM and CDR2 ANQGSEA. This CDR3 is built from 10 residues. The V and J ends lost 6 bases and 1 base respectively, with 3 bases between them. The CDR3 here is CSVANTEAFF. CDR3 nucleotide sequence: TGCAGCGTGGCGAACACTGAAGCTTTCTTT.

This clone was seen just once. The chain employs TRBV19 and TRBJ2-7; 9 bases are a match to TRBD1. Germline CDR1 is LNHDA and CDR2 is SQIVND (reference sequence). This CDR3 region has 15 residues. V was pared by 6 bases and J by 4 bases, with 10 bases of the junction left unmatched. CDR3 sequence (DNA): TGTGCCAGTAGCCCTGGACAGGGGACTCTTTACGAGCAGTACTTC. It translates to CASSPGQGTLYEQYF.

In its sample, this clone was seen a few times. The chain uses TRBV27 and TRBJ2-2; 9 nucleotides align to TRBD2. Germline CDR1 MNHEY, CDR2 SMNVEV (reference sequence). Trimming cost V 3 bases and J 8 bases; bases outside gene matches: 1. This CDR3 comprises 13 residues. The CDR3, as DNA: TGTGCCAGCAGTTTCACTAGCGGGGGGGAGCTGTTTTTT. Amino acid sequence: CASSFTSGGELFF.

This clone was detected once. The chain combines TRBV7-9 with TRBJ1-2; D is unresolved. V was shortened by 5 bases and J by 3 bases, with 10 bases between the two germline ends. The V gene's germline CDR1 is SEHNR and CDR2 FQNEAQ (reference sequence). The CDR3 length is 13 residues. CDR3 nucleotide sequence: TGTGCCAGCAGCCAGGAGGCCGACTATGGCTACACCTTC. This codes for CASSQEADYGYTF.

The CDR3 DNA is TGTGCCAGCAGTTTAGCCCCAGGAAATTGGAACTATGGCTACACCTTC. It encodes CASSLAPGNWNYGYTF. The chain links TRBV27 to TRBJ1-2; D uncertain. The CDR3 is 16 residues long. The V end was cut by 2 bases, the J end by 2 bases, with 15 bases between. Per the germline V gene, CDR1 is MNHEY and CDR2 is SMNVEV (reference sequence).

The chain is built from TRBV5-4 and TRBJ1-1, with D possibly TRBD1 on 5 matching bases. This CDR3 has 15 amino acids. Germline values: CDR1 SGHNT, CDR2 YYREEE (reference sequence). Trimming left V 4 bases short and J 4 bases short, with 17 bases between. The CDR3: CASSISQGKVTEAFF. The CDR3 nucleotides read TGTGCCAGCAGCATAAGCCAGGGTAAAGTCACTGAAGCTTTCTTT.

The chain uses TRBV10-3 and TRBJ2-3, with TRBD2 matching over 8 bases. Germline loops: CDR1 ENHRY, CDR2 SYGVKD. The CDR3 totals 16 residues. Trimming at V came to 0 bases and at J to 0 bases, leaving 2 bases not matched to a gene. CDR3 sequence: CAISESTGGSTDTQYF. The CDR3 coding sequence is TGTGCCATCAGTGAGTCGACGGGGGGGAGCACAGATACGCAGTATTTT.

The CDR3 DNA reads TGTGCCAGCAGCTTAGACCACCGGGACAGGGGGCTTCGGGAGCTGTTTTTT. Its protein is CASSLDHRDRGLRELFF. V gene TRBV11-3 combines with J gene TRBJ2-2; 12 nucleotides line up with TRBD1. V trimming: 0 bases; J trimming: 9 bases; junction bases outside the gene matches: 8. Looked up from germline, CDR1 is SGHNT and CDR2 is YENEEA. There are 17 residues in the CDR3. The full variable domain, its missing parts supplied by reference TRBV11-3 and TRBJ2-2, is EAGVVQSPRYKIIEKKQPVAFWCNPISGHNTLYWYLQNLGQGPELLIRYENEEAVDDSQLPKDRFSAERLKGVDSTLKIQPAELGDSAVYLCASSLDHRDRGLRELFFGEGSRLTVL.

The chain recombines TRBV10-1 with TRBJ2-4; TRBD2 matches at 9 bases. Germline CDR1 and CDR2: WNHNN and SYGVQD (reference sequence). V shed 2 bases, J shed 6 bases, and the junction held 5 bases outside the gene matches. There are 15 residues in the CDR3. CDR3 coding DNA: TGCGCCAGCAGTGAGAGCGGGGGGCTGGGAAACATTCAGTACTTC. Translating gives CASSESGGLGNIQYF.

This chain links TRBV6-1 with TRBJ1-2; D remains unclear. Germline CDR1 MNHNS, CDR2 SASEGT. V was cut by 7 bases and J by 5 bases, with 14 bases left in between. The CDR3 loop spans 13 amino acids. CDR3 sequence: CASMTPARYGYTF. CDR3 coding DNA: TGTGCCAGCATGACACCCGCGCGGTATGGCTACACCTTC.

CDR3 sequence reads: CASSQGGGLSYEQYF. The CDR3 DNA sequence: TGTGCCAGCAGCCAAGGGGGAGGCCTCTCCTACGAGCAGTACTTC. This rearrangement joins TRBV14 to TRBJ2-7; D possibly corresponds to TRBD2 (6 bases). In germline, CDR1 is SGHDN, CDR2 FVKESK. The CDR3 has 15 amino acids. The germline V and J ends were trimmed by 1 base and 0 bases, with 10 bases remaining between them.

J is TRBJ2-1 and V is TRBV5-1, with D possibly being TRBD1 or TRBD2 (5 bases each). Deletions cut 0 bases from V and 9 bases from J, with 13 bases between. This CDR3 is 14 amino acids long. Germline loops: CDR1 SGHRS, CDR2 YFSETQ. The CDR3 DNA reads as TGCGCCAGCAGCTTGGGGCTAGATGGGGGTGAGCAGTTCTTC. Encoded protein: CASSLGLDGGEQFF.

This clone has a handful of counts. This sequence joins TRBV5-4 and TRBJ1-4; 7 nucleotides align to TRBD1. V was clipped by 2 bases and J by 3 bases; unmatched bases: 7. CDR3 length: 16 residues. CDR1 SGHNT and CDR2 YYREEE come from the germline V gene (reference sequence). CDR3 bases: TGTGCCAGCAGCTTCCGACAGGGTCAGCCTAATGAAAAACTGTTTTTT. It is translated as CASSFRQGQPNEKLFF.

This chain joins TRBV5-6 and TRBJ1-2; D ambiguous. V lost 0 bases, J lost 3 bases, and 6 bases lay in between. The CDR3 loop spans 13 amino acids. Germline values: CDR1 SGHDT, CDR2 YYEEEE. The CDR3 DNA reads TGTGCCAGCAGCTTGGACGGGGACTATGGCTACACCTTC. Translating gives CASSLDGDYGYTF.

The J gene is TRBJ2-1, the V gene TRBV7-8; the match to TRBD1 covers 7 bases. The germline V gene has CDR1 SGHVS and CDR2 FQNEAQ. The CDR3 loop spans 14 amino acids. J was trimmed by 2 bases and V by 10 bases; bases with no gene match: 8. As DNA, the CDR3 is TGTGCCACCTACGACAGGGTGCCCTACAATGAGCAGTTCTTC. It encodes CATYDRVPYNEQFF.

The genes are TRBV5-4 and TRBJ1-1; 7 bases are a match to TRBD1. Trimming at V came to 4 bases and at J to 0 bases, leaving 9 bases not matched to a gene. Germline values: CDR1 SGHNT, CDR2 YYREEE (reference sequence). The CDR3 has 16 amino acids. As DNA, the CDR3 is TGTGCCAGCAGCATACCGGGACAGCTCATGAACACTGAAGCTTTCTTT. This translates into CASSIPGQLMNTEAFF. Drawing the rest from reference TRBV5-4 and TRBJ1-1, the complete variable domain is ETGVTQSPTHLIKTRGQQVTLRCSSQSGHNTVSWYQQALGQGPQFIFQYYREEENGRGNFPPRFSGLQFPNYSSELNVNALELDDSALYLCASSIPGQLMNTEAFFGQGTRLTVV.

The gene calls are TRBV5-8 and TRBJ2-2; 10 bases agree with TRBD2. CDR1 is SGHTS, CDR2 YDEGEE, per germline. V was clipped by 5 bases and J by 13 bases; unmatched bases: 14. The CDR3 extends over 15 amino acids. DNA of the CDR3: TGTGCCAGCAGTGGAGCGGGAGGGGATCGGCGGGCGCTGTTTTTT. It yields the protein CASSGAGGDRRALFF.

This clone was picked up one time. V is TRBV5-1 and J is TRBJ1-1; D call uncertain. This CDR3 is built from 15 residues. Germline V gene sequence: CDR1 SGHRS, CDR2 YFSETQ. V was shortened by 2 bases and J by 0 bases, with 11 bases between the two germline ends. For the CDR3, the DNA is TGCGCCAGCAGCTTTGGTTTTTGGCTGAACACTGAAGCTTTCTTT. As protein: CASSFGFWLNTEAFF.

The chain links TRBV11-1 to TRBJ2-5, with 8 bases identical to TRBD1. CDR3 size: 15 residues. Trimming at V came to 6 bases and at J to 5 bases, leaving 11 bases not matched to a gene. CDR1 is SGHAT and CDR2 is FQDESV in the germline V gene (reference sequence). CDR3 amino acids: CASRVTTGVEETQYF. The CDR3 DNA reads as TGTGCCAGCAGAGTAACGACAGGGGTCGAGGAGACCCAGTACTTC.

The chain joins TRBV6-1 to TRBJ1-2; 7 bases line up with TRBD1. The CDR3 is 12 residues long. V trimming: 6 bases; J trimming: 2 bases; junction bases outside the gene matches: 0. CDR1 and CDR2 (germline): MNHNS, SASEGT. CDR3 DNA sequence: TGTGCCAGCAGGGGACAGAACTATGGCTACACCTTC. Its translation: CASRGQNYGYTF.